This TCR beta chain emerged from a study of T cells after yellow fever vaccination. Trimming took off 4 bases at V and 8 bases at J, with 8 bases between the two ends. In germline, CDR1 is LGHDT, CDR2 YNNKEL (reference sequence). The CDR3 runs to 12 residues. TCRdb analysed the 5' RACE reads with MiXCR anew, one entry per CDR3 protein. Of 300,000 to 400,000 distinct CDR3 sequences listed, roughly 6.1% are singletons. The V call is TRBV3-1, the J call TRBJ2-2; no clear D gene. Sequencing used PBMCs, obtained 5 days after the yellow fever booster vaccination. The sequence was collected from a man under 40 who received the YFV17D yellow fever vaccine. The DNA for the CDR3 is TGTGCCAGCAGCCTACATCGGGGGGAGCTGTTTTTT. It yields the protein CASSLHRGELFF.